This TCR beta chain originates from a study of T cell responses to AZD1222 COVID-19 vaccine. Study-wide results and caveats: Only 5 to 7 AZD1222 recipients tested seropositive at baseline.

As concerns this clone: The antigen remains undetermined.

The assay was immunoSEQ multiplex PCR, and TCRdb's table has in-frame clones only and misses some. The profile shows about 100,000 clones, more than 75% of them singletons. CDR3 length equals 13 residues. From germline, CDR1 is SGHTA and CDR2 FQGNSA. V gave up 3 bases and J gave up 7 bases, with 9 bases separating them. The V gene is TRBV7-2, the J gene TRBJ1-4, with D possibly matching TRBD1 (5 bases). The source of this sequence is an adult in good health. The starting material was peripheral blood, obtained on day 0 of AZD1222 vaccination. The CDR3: CASSFQGIEKLFF. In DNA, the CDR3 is TGTGCCAGCAGCTTCCAGGGAATTGAAAAACTGTTTTTT.